This is a list of T cell receptor beta chains from one sample in a study of blood T cell repertoires in COVID-19. Assay used: immunoSEQ multiplex PCR; TCRdb lists only in-frame clones, some missing. The table lists more than 300,000 clones, roughly 91% of them singletons. The sample comprised PBMCs or T cells enriched from blood (not recorded which). The receptors come from a woman in her thirties who had recovered from COVID-19. The CDR3 runs from the conserved cysteine through the conserved F or W. Each record gives: D gene, J gene, clone size, V gene, CDR3 DNA, CDR3 protein. D genes are given only for firm matches. Size tells how often a clone was seen (once, few, many) or the class of an expanded clone, and some rows leave it out.

D gene: -
J gene: TRBJ2-3
clone size: -
V gene: TRBV6-5
CDR3 DNA: TGTGCCAGCAGTTCCGGAGGGCCCGACACAGATACGCAGTATTTT
CDR3 protein: CASSSGGPDTDTQYF

D gene: TRBD1
J gene: TRBJ1-1
clone size: -
V gene: TRBV7-9
CDR3 DNA: TGTGCCAGCAGCTTAGATTGGACAGGGGGTTGGAGCACTGAAGCTTTCTTT
CDR3 protein: CASSLDWTGGWSTEAFF

D gene: TRBD2
J gene: TRBJ2-7
clone size: -
V gene: TRBV4-3
CDR3 DNA: TGCGCCAGCAGCCAAGAGGCGGGAGGGTTTCTGTACTTC
CDR3 protein: CASSQEAGGFLYF

D gene: -
J gene: TRBJ2-7
clone size: -
V gene: TRBV4-3
CDR3 DNA: TGCGCCAGCAGCCAAGAGAATAGCTACGAGCAGTACTTC
CDR3 protein: CASSQENSYEQYF

D gene: TRBD1
J gene: TRBJ1-5
clone size: few
V gene: TRBV9
CDR3 DNA: TGTGCCAGCAGCCTTGGGACAGCCGGGAATCAGCCCCAGCATTTT
CDR3 protein: CASSLGTAGNQPQHF

D gene: TRBD1
J gene: TRBJ1-3
clone size: -
V gene: TRBV24-1
CDR3 DNA: TGTGCCACCAGTGATTTAAACAGGGGGCGTCCTGGAAACACCATATATTTT
CDR3 protein: CATSDLNRGRPGNTIYF

D gene: -
J gene: TRBJ1-5
clone size: -
V gene: TRBV19
CDR3 DNA: TGTGCCAGTAGTATGGTGGACAGCTTCAATCAGCCCCAGCATTTT
CDR3 protein: CASSMVDSFNQPQHF

D gene: TRBD2
J gene: TRBJ2-7
clone size: -
V gene: TRBV7-8
CDR3 DNA: TGTGCCAGCAGTGAGGTGGGACTACCCTACGAGCAGTACTTC
CDR3 protein: CASSEVGLPYEQYF

D gene: TRBD1
J gene: TRBJ2-5
clone size: -
V gene: TRBV28
CDR3 DNA: TGTGCTACAGTTGGGACAGGGGATTTGGAGACCCAGTACTTC
CDR3 protein: CATVGTGDLETQYF

D gene: -
J gene: TRBJ1-3
clone size: -
V gene: TRBV5-3
CDR3 DNA: TGTGCCAGAAGCCCACTGAGCTCTGGAAACACCATATATTTT
CDR3 protein: CARSPLSSGNTIYF

D gene: -
J gene: TRBJ1-3
clone size: -
V gene: TRBV6-1
CDR3 DNA: TGTGCCAGCAGTGAGGGACTTGGGTCTGGAAACACCATATATTTT
CDR3 protein: CASSEGLGSGNTIYF

D gene: -
J gene: TRBJ1-4
clone size: -
V gene: TRBV11-2
CDR3 DNA: TGTGCCAGCAGCCCTTTACGGGAAAAACTGTTTTTT
CDR3 protein: CASSPLREKLFF

D gene: -
J gene: TRBJ2-5
clone size: -
V gene: TRBV7-9
CDR3 DNA: TGTGCCAGCAGCTTAGTTGGAGGCCCGGCGGATGAGACCCAGTACTTC
CDR3 protein: CASSLVGGPADETQYF

D gene: TRBD2
J gene: TRBJ2-3
clone size: -
V gene: TRBV3-1/TRBV3-2
CDR3 DNA: TGTGCCAGCAGTCTAACTAGCGGGGGGACCAGGAGCACAGATACGCAGTATTTT
CDR3 protein: CASSLTSGGTRSTDTQYF

D gene: -
J gene: TRBJ2-1
clone size: -
V gene: TRBV27
CDR3 DNA: TGTGCCAGCAGTCTCGCGGGGAGGGGGGGAGCCTACAATGAGCAGTTCTTC
CDR3 protein: CASSLAGRGGAYNEQFF

D gene: TRBD2
J gene: TRBJ2-7
clone size: -
V gene: TRBV5-1
CDR3 DNA: TGCGCCAGCAGCCTGACGGGACTAGCGGCCTACGAGCAGTACTTC
CDR3 protein: CASSLTGLAAYEQYF

D gene: -
J gene: TRBJ1-5
clone size: -
V gene: TRBV5-8
CDR3 DNA: TGTGCCAGCAGCTCTACGATACAGGTTCGCCAGCCCCAGCATTTT
CDR3 protein: CASSSTIQVRQPQHF

D gene: TRBD1
J gene: TRBJ2-7
clone size: -
V gene: TRBV18
CDR3 DNA: TGTGCCAGCTCACCACCAAAGGGACAGGGGGTTACAAGCTCCTACGAGCAGTACTTC
CDR3 protein: CASSPPKGQGVTSSYEQYF

D gene: -
J gene: TRBJ1-2
clone size: -
V gene: TRBV6-1
CDR3 DNA: TGTGCCAGCAGTGAAGGGTCAGATCCTTATGGCTACACCTTC
CDR3 protein: CASSEGSDPYGYTF

D gene: TRBD1
J gene: TRBJ2-2
clone size: -
V gene: TRBV5-1
CDR3 DNA: TGCGCCAGCAGCTTGGGGACAGGCACGAACACCGGGGAGCTGTTTTTT
CDR3 protein: CASSLGTGTNTGELFF

D gene: -
J gene: TRBJ2-1
clone size: -
V gene: TRBV12-3/TRBV12-4
CDR3 DNA: TGTGCCAGCAGTTTACTAACGGACAATGAGCAGTTCTTC
CDR3 protein: CASSLLTDNEQFF

D gene: TRBD2
J gene: TRBJ2-3
clone size: -
V gene: TRBV30
CDR3 DNA: TGTGCCTGGAGTCCCAGCGGGAGAGGCCCAGATACGCAGTATTTT
CDR3 protein: CAWSPSGRGPDTQYF

D gene: TRBD2
J gene: TRBJ2-7
clone size: -
V gene: TRBV9
CDR3 DNA: TGTGCCAGCAGCTCCTCGAAGACTAGCGGTGACTACGAGCAGTACTTC
CDR3 protein: CASSSSKTSGDYEQYF

D gene: TRBD2
J gene: TRBJ2-7
clone size: -
V gene: TRBV18
CDR3 DNA: TGTGCCAGCTCACCCCTACCTGTTAGCGGGAGTTACGAGCAGTACTTC
CDR3 protein: CASSPLPVSGSYEQYF

D gene: TRBD1
J gene: TRBJ2-1
clone size: -
V gene: TRBV19
CDR3 DNA: TGTGCCAGTAGTCAGATACAGGGGGCGGGTGAGCAGTTCTTC
CDR3 protein: CASSQIQGAGEQFF

D gene: -
J gene: TRBJ1-1
clone size: once
V gene: TRBV28
CDR3 DNA: TGTGCCAGCAGTTTTTCGGAGACGCTGCTAGTGGACACTGAAGCTTTCTTT
CDR3 protein: CASSFSETLLVDTEAFF

D gene: -
J gene: TRBJ2-1
clone size: -
V gene: TRBV6-5
CDR3 DNA: TGTGCCAGCAAGGCGGGAAGGGACTACAATGAGCAGTTCTTC
CDR3 protein: CASKAGRDYNEQFF

D gene: -
J gene: TRBJ2-7
clone size: -
V gene: TRBV18
CDR3 DNA: TGTGCCAGCTCACAACAACAGGGTAGCTCCTACGAGCAGTACTTC
CDR3 protein: CASSQQQGSSYEQYF

D gene: -
J gene: TRBJ2-1
clone size: -
V gene: TRBV7-9
CDR3 DNA: TGTGCCAGCAGCCCTTACCTGCGACAGGAGCAGTTCTTC
CDR3 protein: CASSPYLRQEQFF

D gene: -
J gene: TRBJ2-7
clone size: -
V gene: TRBV7-9
CDR3 DNA: TGTGCCAGCAGCCCGACAGAAAGCTACGAGCAGTACTTC
CDR3 protein: CASSPTESYEQYF

D gene: -
J gene: TRBJ1-1
clone size: -
V gene: TRBV29-1
CDR3 DNA: TGCAGCGTTGTATCTGTACTTAACACTGAAGCTTTCTTT
CDR3 protein: CSVVSVLNTEAFF

D gene: TRBD1
J gene: TRBJ1-1
clone size: few
V gene: TRBV18
CDR3 DNA: TGTGCCAGCTCACCTTTAGGACAGGGAAACACTGAAGCTTTCTTT
CDR3 protein: CASSPLGQGNTEAFF

D gene: -
J gene: TRBJ1-5
clone size: -
V gene: TRBV19
CDR3 DNA: TGTGCGACAGGAAATAGCAATCAGCCCCAGCATTTT
CDR3 protein: CATGNSNQPQHF

D gene: TRBD1
J gene: TRBJ1-2
clone size: -
V gene: TRBV27
CDR3 DNA: TGTGCCAGCAGTAGCCTAGGGACAGGAATCAGCTATGGCTACACCTTC
CDR3 protein: CASSSLGTGISYGYTF

D gene: -
J gene: TRBJ1-4
clone size: -
V gene: TRBV28
CDR3 DNA: TGTGCCAGCAGTTACCCCAGGGCGACGGTAAATGAAAAACTGTTTTTT
CDR3 protein: CASSYPRATVNEKLFF

D gene: -
J gene: TRBJ1-1
clone size: -
V gene: TRBV27
CDR3 DNA: TGTGCCAGCAGTAATCCGGGTAAGAACACTGAAGCTTTCTTT
CDR3 protein: CASSNPGKNTEAFF

D gene: -
J gene: TRBJ1-1
clone size: -
V gene: TRBV5-8
CDR3 DNA: TGTGCCAGCAGCCTCCGAAGATCACGGGGAGAGAACACTGAAGCTTTCTTT
CDR3 protein: CASSLRRSRGENTEAFF

D gene: -
J gene: TRBJ1-3
clone size: -
V gene: TRBV9
CDR3 DNA: TGTGCCAGCAGCGTAGCTTTTGGCCCCACGTCTGGAAACACCATATATTTT
CDR3 protein: CASSVAFGPTSGNTIYF

D gene: -
J gene: TRBJ2-7
clone size: -
V gene: TRBV3-1/TRBV3-2
CDR3 DNA: TGTGCCAGCAGCCCTGACTGGTACGAGCAGTACTTC
CDR3 protein: CASSPDWYEQYF